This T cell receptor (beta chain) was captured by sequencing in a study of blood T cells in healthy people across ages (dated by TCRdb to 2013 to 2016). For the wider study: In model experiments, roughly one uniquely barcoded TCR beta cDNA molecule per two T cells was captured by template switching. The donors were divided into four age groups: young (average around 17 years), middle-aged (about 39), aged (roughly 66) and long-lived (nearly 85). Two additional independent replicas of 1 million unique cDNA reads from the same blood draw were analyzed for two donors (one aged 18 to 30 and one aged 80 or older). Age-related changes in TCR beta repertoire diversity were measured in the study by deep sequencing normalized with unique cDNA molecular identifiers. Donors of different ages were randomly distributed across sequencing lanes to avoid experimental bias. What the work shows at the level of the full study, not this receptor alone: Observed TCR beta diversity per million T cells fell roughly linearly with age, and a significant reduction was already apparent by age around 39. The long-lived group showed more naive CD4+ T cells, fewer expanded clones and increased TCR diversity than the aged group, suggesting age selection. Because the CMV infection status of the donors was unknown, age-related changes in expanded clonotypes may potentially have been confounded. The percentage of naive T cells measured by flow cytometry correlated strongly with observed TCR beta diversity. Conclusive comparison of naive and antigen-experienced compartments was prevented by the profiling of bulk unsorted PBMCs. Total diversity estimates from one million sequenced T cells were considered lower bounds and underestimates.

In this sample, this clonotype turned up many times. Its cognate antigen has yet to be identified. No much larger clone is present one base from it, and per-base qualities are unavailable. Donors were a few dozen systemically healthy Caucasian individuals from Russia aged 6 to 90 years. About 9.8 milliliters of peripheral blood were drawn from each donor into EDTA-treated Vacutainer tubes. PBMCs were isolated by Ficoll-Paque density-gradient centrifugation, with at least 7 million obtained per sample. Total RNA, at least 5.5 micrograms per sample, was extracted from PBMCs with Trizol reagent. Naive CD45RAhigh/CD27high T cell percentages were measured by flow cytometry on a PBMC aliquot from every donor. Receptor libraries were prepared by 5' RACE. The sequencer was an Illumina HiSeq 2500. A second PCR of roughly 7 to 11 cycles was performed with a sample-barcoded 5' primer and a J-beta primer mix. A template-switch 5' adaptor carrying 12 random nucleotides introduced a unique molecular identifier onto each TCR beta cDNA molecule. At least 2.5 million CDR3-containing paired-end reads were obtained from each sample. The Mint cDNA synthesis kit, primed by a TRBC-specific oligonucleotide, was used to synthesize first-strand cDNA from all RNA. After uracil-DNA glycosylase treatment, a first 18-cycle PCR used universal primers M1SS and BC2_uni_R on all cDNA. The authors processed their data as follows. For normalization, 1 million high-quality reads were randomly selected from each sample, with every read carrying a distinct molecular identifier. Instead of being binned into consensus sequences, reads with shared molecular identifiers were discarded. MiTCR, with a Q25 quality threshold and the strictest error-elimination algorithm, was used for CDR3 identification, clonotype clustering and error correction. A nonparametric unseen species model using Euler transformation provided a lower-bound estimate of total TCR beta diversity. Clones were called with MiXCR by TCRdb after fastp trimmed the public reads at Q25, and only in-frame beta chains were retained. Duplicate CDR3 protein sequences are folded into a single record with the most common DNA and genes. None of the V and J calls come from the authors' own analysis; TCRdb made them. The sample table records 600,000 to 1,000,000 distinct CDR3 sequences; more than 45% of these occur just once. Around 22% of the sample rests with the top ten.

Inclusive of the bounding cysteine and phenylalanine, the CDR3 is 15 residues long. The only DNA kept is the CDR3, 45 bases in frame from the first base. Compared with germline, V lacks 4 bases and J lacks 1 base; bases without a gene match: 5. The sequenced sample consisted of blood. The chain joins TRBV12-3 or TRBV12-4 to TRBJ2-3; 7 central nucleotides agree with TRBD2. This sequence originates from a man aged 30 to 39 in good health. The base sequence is TGTGCCAGCAGTTGGCTGGGGGGGGGCACAGATACGCAGTATTTT. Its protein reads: CASSWLGGGTDTQYF.